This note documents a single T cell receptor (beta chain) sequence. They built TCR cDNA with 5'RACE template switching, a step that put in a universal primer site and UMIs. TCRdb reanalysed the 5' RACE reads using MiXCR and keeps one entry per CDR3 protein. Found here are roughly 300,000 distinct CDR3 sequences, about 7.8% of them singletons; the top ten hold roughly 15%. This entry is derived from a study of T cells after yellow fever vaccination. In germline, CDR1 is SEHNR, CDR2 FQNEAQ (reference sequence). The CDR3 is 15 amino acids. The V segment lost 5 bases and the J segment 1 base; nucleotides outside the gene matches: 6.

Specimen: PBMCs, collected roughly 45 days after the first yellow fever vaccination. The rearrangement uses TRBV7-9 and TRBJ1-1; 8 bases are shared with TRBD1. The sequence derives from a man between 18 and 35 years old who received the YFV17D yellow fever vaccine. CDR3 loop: CASSEPDRGNTEAFF. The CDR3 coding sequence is TGTGCCAGCAGCGAACCCGACAGGGGGAACACTGAAGCTTTCTTT.